This T cell receptor (beta chain) stems from a study of T cells in localized non-small cell lung cancer. General study findings and limits: A denser population of T cells in blood accompanied longer overall survival. Median detection of top 100 tumor clones in adjacent lung was about 60 clones. Uninvolved adjacent lung showed higher T cell clonality than tumor.

The assay was immunoSEQ multiplex PCR, and TCRdb's table has in-frame clones only and misses some. The sample carries roughly 3,700 clones, approximately 40% recorded once. About this clone itself: Antigen: not known.

This material consisted of lung tumor tissue, taken before any cancer treatment. The clonotype originates from a woman aged 40 to 75 with stage I lung adenocarcinoma.

In DNA, the CDR3 is TGTGCCAGCAGTGAAGGAAGCCCCTATTACGAGCAGTACTTC. This encodes CASSEGSPYYEQYF. This chain joins TRBV2 and TRBJ2-7; D gene unclear. With 1 base removed from V and 4 bases from J, the gap between germline ends came to 11 bases. Germline CDR1 and CDR2: SNHLY and FYNNEI. The CDR3 runs 14 residues.